The present entry profiles one TCR beta chain with its context. Its antigen is not yet known. No base quality information exists; no much larger clone differs at one position. Using the deep immunoSEQ assay, TCR CDR3 regions were amplified from genomic DNA by multiplex PCR. Extracted genomic DNA from each cell subset was spread evenly across all wells of several immunoSEQ 96-well plates, with each plate serving as a replicate. Each replicate PCR for sorted subsets received about 200 ng genomic DNA, equal to roughly 30,000 T cell genomes. Purified libraries were quantified with a Qubit 3.0 fluorometer, sized on a Bioanalyzer 2100, and re-quantified with the KAPA Library Quantification kit. Each immunoSEQ 96-well plate was sequenced on its own single-read 150-cycle Illumina NextSeq 550 flow cell. The authors' pipeline ran thus. Because only junctional sequences without quality scores were contained in the immunoSEQ output, filtering matching that applied to full-length reads could not be performed. Sequences were annotated with PyIR, a Python wrapper for IgBLAST v1.9, and V/J genes and CDR3 were assigned using IMGT germline references. Any read was removed if the V/J assignment was weak (E-value above 1e-6), the CDR3 was missing, or the read contained stop codons, out-of-frame junctions, or ambiguous translated residues. V3J clonotypes were defined as sequences sharing the same inferred V gene, J gene, and CDR3 amino acid sequence. Percentage overlap between repertoires was calculated by dividing the number of shared unique clonotypes by the size of the smaller repertoire. RTK rarefaction, the Chao1 estimator, and Recon v2.1 estimates of unobserved clonotypes were used to assess repertoire richness. OLGA was used to compute generation probabilities for all TCRbeta clonotypes that the gDNA method yielded from a handful of donors. TCRdb took this table from immuneACCESS and kept in-frame rearrangements with V and J called. Such tables lack part of the clones; where checked against another copy, unresolved V genes explain under half of the gap, and the rest is unexplained. The V and J calls and clone size come from that table; D and trimming were worked out from the DNA. The sample data list about 2.2 million clones, and around 95% of these were observed just once. The biggest ten clones account for approximately 1.6% of the sample.

The CDR3 measures 14 amino acids from cysteine to phenylalanine. Of all the DNA, just the CDR3 is kept, 42 bases in frame from base 1. Sequences MRHNA (CDR1) and SNTAGT (CDR2) are obtained from the germline V gene. V is reduced by 0 bases and J by 5 bases, leaving a spacing of 11 bases between them. The data were taken from a study of shared clonotypes between healthy human individuals (dated by TCRdb to 2018 to 2020). Notes on the research overall: Three men and a couple of women, aged 18 to 49 years, made up the cohort. For each donor, three plates each were used for CD4 naive and CD4 memory, two plates were used for CD8 naive, and one plate was used for CD8 memory. Per donor, leukapheresis produced somewhere between about 0.8 and 9 billion PBMCs. To estimate repertoire size and how much clonotypes are shared between individuals, the study performed deep sequencing of blood TCR repertoires from five healthy adults. Different laboratories and diverse techniques were used to prepare libraries and sequence TCR repertoires, to increase sequencing depth and limit assay-specific biases. Broad study findings and their caveats: Sampling was limited to blood, and TCR repertoires in tissue likely differ from TCR repertoires in blood. Clonotypes shared by all four sorted-subset donors showed higher generation probabilities than non-shared clonotypes. Pairwise subsampling indicated that sequencing depth was expected to affect the degree of clonotype sharing among donors. Because the study included only a small number of donors, the genetic and exposure-history diversity represented was limited. Estimated clonotype richness was generally larger for naive than for memory subsets. Incomplete sequencing was indicated by rarefaction of sorted-subset datasets, despite the large sequencing depth. When four donors were compared, the shared fraction of clonotypes was about 5.2% for naive CD4, around 4% for naive CD8, 2.3% for memory CD4, and 0.35% to 0.4% for memory CD8.

CD8 naive samples consisted of CD45RO-negative cells that were positively selected for CCR7, yielding a CD45RA+CCR7+ population without TemRA cells. The donors were healthy, HIV-negative adults with no recently reported acute infections or vaccinations. All donors were Caucasian adults living in Nashville, Tennessee, USA. Blood was obtained by leukapheresis, after which PBMCs were separated by Ficoll-Histopaque density gradient centrifugation and cryopreserved in liquid nitrogen vapor phase. Analytical flow cytometry was used to check the purity and quantity of every magnetically sorted T cell population. Genomic DNA was isolated from every sorted fraction and measured by UV absorbance on a Nanodrop 2000c.

The chain couples TRBV6-4 to TRBJ2-7, with no reliable assignment of the D segment. Sequenced input: naive CD8+ T cells from PBMCs. The sample's cell subset or site label is to be understood as: CD45RA+CCR7+. This TCR derives from a man between 18 and 35 years old in good health. Some clones in this sample may be carry-over from other donors' samples. In nucleotide form, the sequence is TGTGCCAGCAGTGACTCTGCCTATTCCCACGAGCAGTACTTC. The translation is CASSDSAYSHEQYF.